Shown below are 31 T cell receptor beta chains from a single sample sequenced in a study of metastatic and nonmetastatic thyroid tumors. Before thyroid surgery, none of the patients had received any treatment. TCRdb re-called the PCR reads via MiXCR. The table lists 15,000 to 25,000 clones, approximately 24% of them singletons. Sequenced input: blood. The source of these receptors is a male donor with papillary thyroid cancer or a benign thyroid nodule (not recorded which). Some clones in this sample may be carry-over from other donors' samples.

This clone was recorded at least ten times. CDR3 bases: TGTGCCAGTAGTTCTCTCCCGGGACAGGGGAGCCCCTACGAGCAGTACTTC. Translated: CASSSLPGQGSPYEQYF. The chain has TRBV19 and TRBJ2-7; TRBD1 aligns across 10 bases. CDR1 and CDR2 from the germline V gene are LNHDA and SQIVND (reference sequence). V lost 5 bases and J lost 2; bases outside the gene matches: 12. The CDR3 has 17 amino acids.

This clone was observed many times. Here the CDR3 reads CSGAGEETQYF. For the CDR3, the DNA is TGCAGTGGAGCGGGGGAAGAGACCCAGTACTTC. The chain carries TRBV20-1 and TRBJ2-5; 8 bases are a match to TRBD2. V shed 7 bases, J shed 3 bases, and the junction held 1 base outside the gene matches. The CDR3 spans 11 residues. The germline V gene has CDR1 DFQATT and CDR2 SNEGSKA (reference sequence).

This clone was counted ten times or more. The chain employs TRBV5-6 and TRBJ2-5; tentative D call: TRBD1 (6 bases). CDR1 is SGHDT, CDR2 YYEEEE, per germline. CDR3 length: 16 amino acids. Trimming left V 3 bases short and J 5 bases short, with 20 bases between. DNA for the CDR3: TGTGCCAGCAGCTCCCCCAACAGGGTCGGAAGGGAGACCCAGTACTTC. Amino acids: CASSSPNRVGRETQYF.

Ten or more counts support this clone. J is TRBJ2-2 and V is TRBV7-2; 8 bases line up with TRBD2. CDR3 length: 16 amino acids. Losses at the gene ends were 4 bases for V and 6 bases for J; bases not matched to a gene: 10. CDR1 is SGHTA and CDR2 is FQGNSA in the germline V gene. The CDR3 DNA is TGTGCCAGCAGCTCCCTCTTCGGGGGGGGGTCCGGGGAGCTGTTTTTT. Translated: CASSSLFGGGSGELFF.

The chain is built from TRBV28 and TRBJ1-2, with D perhaps matching TRBD1 (6 bases). The length of the CDR3 is 13 residues. Trimming stripped 5 bases from V and 8 bases from J, with 15 bases between. Germline V gene data show CDR1 as MDHEN and CDR2 as SYDVKM. The chain's CDR3 is CASSQRQVGGYTF. In nucleotides, the CDR3 is TGTGCCAGCAGTCAAAGACAGGTTGGGGGCTACACCTTC.

The chain has TRBV11-2 and TRBJ2-1; TRBD2 might be the D (6 bases). V was pared by 4 bases and J by 0 bases, with 16 bases between. The CDR3 runs 17 residues. Looked up from germline, CDR1 is SGHAT and CDR2 is FQNNGV. CDR3 DNA sequence: TGTGCCAGCAGCTCTCAGTCGGGACTCCACTCCTACAATGAGCAGTTCTTC. It encodes CASSSQSGLHSYNEQFF. Complete variable domain (other parts from reference TRBV11-2 and TRBJ2-1): EAGVAQSPRYKIIEKRQSVAFWCNPISGHATLYWYQQILGQGPKLLIQFQNNGVVDDSQLPKDRFSAERLKGVDSTLKIQPAKLEDSAVYLCASSSQSGLHSYNEQFFGPGTRLTVL.

A few counts support this clone. Other DNA sequences in the sample encode the same CDR3. This sequence joins TRBV27 and TRBJ2-7, with 11 bases lining up with TRBD2. Germline V lookup: CDR1 MNHEY, CDR2 SMNVEV (reference sequence). There are 14 residues in the CDR3. V was clipped by 3 bases and J by 4 bases; unmatched bases: 2. The CDR3 reads CASSFGTSGYEQYF. For the CDR3, the DNA is TGTGCCAGCAGTTTCGGGACTAGCGGTTACGAGCAGTACTTC.

This clone is termed medium-sized (0.01 to 0.1%). The chain has TRBV3-1 and TRBJ2-7; perhaps TRBD2 as D (5 bases). The CDR3 loop spans 14 amino acids. With 4 bases removed from V and 0 bases from J, the gap between germline ends came to 10 bases. The germline V gene encodes CDR1 LGHDT and CDR2 YNNKEL (reference sequence). The CDR3 DNA is TGTGCCAGCAGCCGGACTGGACGCTCCTACGAGCAGTACTTC. Residues: CASSRTGRSYEQYF.

This clone was found a few times. The rearrangement uses TRBV6-2 or TRBV6-3 and TRBJ1-2, with TRBD1 as a possible D gene (5 bases). This CDR3 has 11 amino acids. Trimming took off 8 bases at V and 8 bases at J, with 12 bases between the two ends. The germline CDR1 and CDR2 sequences are MNHEY and SVGEGT. The CDR3 is CASGTGGGYTF. CDR3 bases: TGTGCCAGCGGAACAGGAGGGGGCTACACCTTC.

This clone was counted between two and nine times. This chain joins TRBV6-5 and TRBJ1-1; D unclear. The V and J ends lost 2 bases and 7 bases respectively, with 14 bases between them. The CDR3 loop spans 14 amino acids. CDR1 is MNHEY, CDR2 SVGAGI, per germline. CDR3 sequence reads: CASSYGPRSDEAFF. The CDR3 DNA follows: TGTGCCAGCAGTTACGGGCCCCGGTCGGATGAAGCTTTCTTT.

This chain connects TRBV6-1 to TRBJ1-6; TRBD1 is a possible D gene (5 bases). CDR1 and CDR2 (germline): MNHNS, SASEGT. The CDR3 has 14 amino acids. The germline V and J ends were trimmed by 5 bases and 9 bases, with 14 bases remaining between them. CDR3 sequence reads: CASSPTAGSSPLHF. Here the CDR3 DNA reads TGTGCCAGCAGTCCGACAGCGGGTAGTTCACCCCTCCACTTT.

There are many counts of this clone. This rearrangement joins TRBV29-1 to TRBJ2-7; D not certain. V lost 6 bases and J lost 7, with 16 bases in between. The V gene's germline CDR1 is SQVTM and CDR2 ANQGSEA. This CDR3 has 12 amino acids. In nucleotides, the CDR3 is TGCAGCGTAGCCCCGACCCAAGGGGAGCAGTACTTC. It specifies CSVAPTQGEQYF.

Many counts were recorded for this clone. The gene calls are TRBV10-2 and TRBJ2-5; 11 bases match TRBD2. Germline V gives CDR1 WSHSY, CDR2 SAAADI. Trimming took 5 bases from V and 1 from J; bases not matched to a gene: 3. The CDR3 runs to 15 residues. For the CDR3, the DNA is TGCGCCAGCAGTTTGACTAGCGGGGCCCAAGAGACCCAGTACTTC. Translation: CASSLTSGAQETQYF.

This clone was seen ten or more times. This rearrangement joins TRBV6-6 to TRBJ1-2, with D perhaps TRBD1 (5 bases). The CDR3 contains 14 residues. The V gene lost 2 bases and the J gene lost 3 bases, with 10 bases spanning the gap. Germline-derived CDR1 and CDR2 are MNHNY and SVGAGI (reference sequence). This CDR3 is CASSYKGTDYGYTF. The CDR3 DNA reads as TGTGCCAGCAGTTACAAAGGGACTGACTATGGCTACACCTTC.

A word on this clone: One end of the junction fails to match germline, which may point to a read error. The V gene is TRBV6-6, the J gene TRBJ1-1, with 7 bases matching TRBD1. Germline V gives CDR1 MNHNY, CDR2 SVGAGI (reference sequence). CDR3 size: 16 residues. CDR3 nucleotides: TGTGCCAGCAGTTACTCTCCGACAGGGTGGGGCACTGAAGTTTTCTTT. Its protein is CASSYSPTGWGTEVFF.

On this clone itself: The identical CDR3 is also encoded by other nucleotide sequences in the sample. CDR3 protein: CASSPEVGPYEQYF. CDR3 coding DNA: TGTGCCAGCTCCCCGGAGGTAGGACCCTACGAGCAGTACTTC. This chain links TRBV11-3 with TRBJ2-7; D might be TRBD2 (5 bases). The CDR3 totals 14 residues. Germline V gene data show CDR1 as SGHNT and CDR2 as YENEEA. With 8 bases removed from V and 2 bases from J, the gap between germline ends came to 16 bases.

This clone has just a few counts. The chain recombines TRBV28 with TRBJ2-3; TRBD2 might be the D (6 bases). There are 17 residues in the CDR3. Germline V gene data show CDR1 as MDHEN and CDR2 as SYDVKM. Trimming removed 5 bases from V and 4 bases from J, with 22 bases in between. The CDR3 protein is CASSTPLGLSESDTQYF. CDR3 nucleotide sequence: TGTGCCAGCAGTACCCCCCTGGGACTGTCGGAGTCAGATACGCAGTATTTT.

V usage is TRBV12-3 or TRBV12-4 and J usage is TRBJ2-7; D gene ambiguous. This CDR3 is 17 amino acids long. V was shortened by 3 bases and J by 0 bases, with 18 bases between the two germline ends. Here the CDR3 DNA reads TGTGCCAGCAGTTTCGCCGACCTGACGCAACCCTCCTACGAGCAGTACTTC. This codes for CASSFADLTQPSYEQYF.

This clone appeared many times. V usage is TRBV20-1 and J usage is TRBJ2-7, with a tentative D call TRBD1 (6 bases). This CDR3 is 11 amino acids long. The germline V gene encodes CDR1 DFQATT and CDR2 SNEGSKA (reference sequence). Deletions cut 3 bases from V and 6 bases from J, with 9 bases between. CDR3 nucleotide sequence: TGCAGTGCTAGCGGGACATTCGAGCAGTACTTC. It encodes CSASGTFEQYF.

By sample fraction, this clone is medium-sized. V usage is TRBV6-4 and J usage is TRBJ2-2, with TRBD2 as a possible D gene (5 bases). Trimming took off 4 bases at V and 0 bases at J, with 9 bases between the two ends. CDR1 and CDR2 (germline): MRHNA, SNTAGT. The CDR3 consists of 15 residues. The CDR3 sequence: CASSASSANTGELFF. CDR3 sequence (DNA): TGTGCCAGCAGTGCTAGTAGCGCGAACACCGGGGAGCTGTTTTTT.

Relative to its sample, this clone is medium-sized (0.01 to 0.1%). The V gene is TRBV28, the J gene TRBJ2-7; D is undetermined. The germline V and J ends were trimmed by 3 bases and 4 bases, with 7 bases remaining between them. CDR1 is MDHEN and CDR2 is SYDVKM in the germline V gene. The CDR3 is 12 residues long. The CDR3 loop is CASSLIRYEQYF. The CDR3, as DNA: TGTGCCAGCAGTTTGATCAGATACGAGCAGTACTTC.

This clone came up many times. The chain is built from TRBV27 and TRBJ1-2; the D gene is possibly TRBD1 (5 bases). This CDR3 has 13 residues. Trimming took off 2 bases at V and 2 bases at J, with 6 bases between the two ends. Germline V gene sequence: CDR1 MNHEY, CDR2 SMNVEV (reference sequence). The chain's CDR3 is CASSLRGNYGYTF. The CDR3, as DNA: TGTGCCAGCAGTTTACGGGGCAACTATGGCTACACCTTC.

The chain joins TRBV7-8 to TRBJ1-6, with D tentatively TRBD1 (5 bases). The germline gives CDR1 SGHVS, CDR2 FQNEAQ. The CDR3 has 15 amino acids. V gave up 1 base and J gave up 9 bases, with 13 bases separating them. This CDR3 is CASSLEWQGTSPLHF. The CDR3 DNA reads as TGTGCCAGCAGCTTAGAATGGCAGGGCACTTCACCCCTCCACTTT.

Ten or more counts support this clone. This chain connects TRBV18 to TRBJ2-5; 7 nucleotides align to TRBD2. Looked up from germline, CDR1 is KGHSH and CDR2 is LQKENI. Trimming took 1 base from V and 2 from J; bases not matched to a gene: 4. The CDR3 has 15 residues. The chain's CDR3 is CASSPLAGEQETQYF. The CDR3 DNA reads as TGTGCCAGCTCACCACTAGCGGGCGAACAAGAGACCCAGTACTTC.

This clone was detected many times. The chain recombines TRBV20-1 with TRBJ2-5, with 9 bases identical to TRBD2. Trimming took 6 bases from V and 5 from J; bases not matched to a gene: 13. CDR3 size: 15 residues. Germline CDR1 is DFQATT and CDR2 is SNEGSKA (reference sequence). The CDR3 nucleotides read TGCAGTGCCATTGACGGCGGGAGGGCCCGTGAGACCCAGTACTTC. As protein: CSAIDGGRARETQYF.

The chain combines TRBV7-9 with TRBJ1-6; 10 bases align to TRBD1. This CDR3 spans 15 amino acids. The germline gives CDR1 SEHNR, CDR2 FQNEAQ (reference sequence). V shed 4 bases and J 10 bases; nucleotides not matched to a gene: 7. The CDR3 here is CASSSRDRGGSPLHF. Written as DNA, the CDR3 is TGTGCCAGCAGCTCCCGGGACAGGGGAGGGTCACCCCTCCACTTT. Combining the CDR3 with reference TRBV7-9 and TRBJ1-6 gives the whole variable domain DTGVSQNPRHKITKRGQNVTFRCDPISEHNRLYWYRQTLGQGPEFLTYFQNEAQLEKSRLLSDRFSAERPKGSFSTLEIQRTEQGDSAMYLCASSSRDRGGSPLHFGNGTRLTVT.

The rearrangement uses TRBV14 and TRBJ2-7; 7 positions match TRBD1. V lost 4 bases, J lost 0 bases, and 6 bases stayed unmatched. This CDR3 contains 15 residues. Germline lookup yields CDR1 SGHDN and CDR2 FVKESK. In nucleotides, the CDR3 is TGTGCCAGCAGCCCAACGGGACAGAGCTCCTACGAGCAGTACTTC. As protein: CASSPTGQSSYEQYF. Variable domain in full (rest from reference TRBV14 and TRBJ2-7): EAGVTQFPSHSVIEKGQTVTLRCDPISGHDNLYWYRRVMGKEIKFLLHFVKESKQDESGMPNNRFLAERTGGTYSTLKVQPAELEDSGVYFCASSPTGQSSYEQYFGPGTRLTVT.

This clone is classed as medium-sized. The chain couples TRBV6-1 to TRBJ1-6, with 7 bases identical to TRBD1. CDR1 and CDR2 (germline): MNHNS, SASEGT. V lost 4 bases, J lost 0 bases, and 6 bases stayed unmatched. The CDR3 length is 17 residues. This chain's CDR3 is CASSGEDRSSYNSPLHF. In DNA form, the CDR3 reads TGTGCCAGCAGTGGGGAGGACAGGAGCTCCTATAATTCACCCCTCCACTTT.

The gene calls are TRBV2 and TRBJ1-2, with TRBD1 as a possible D gene (5 bases). Between the trimmed V and J ends, which lost 2 bases and 5 bases, there was a span of 12 bases. In germline, CDR1 is SNHLY, CDR2 FYNNEI. This CDR3 has 14 residues. The CDR3 DNA reads as TGTGCCAGCAGTGAACGGGACGGGGGATATGGCTACACCTTC. Translating it yields CASSERDGGYGYTF.

The chain carries TRBV11-3 and TRBJ2-3; D possibly matches TRBD1 or TRBD2 (5 bases each). The CDR3 totals 15 residues. Deletions cut 5 bases from V and 3 bases from J, with 15 bases between. Per the germline V gene, CDR1 is SGHNT and CDR2 is YENEEA. The CDR3 DNA reads TGTGCCAGCAGCCCGGACGGGACGAAGACAGATACGCAGTATTTT. Encoded protein: CASSPDGTKTDTQYF.

This chain joins TRBV11-1 and TRBJ2-1; TRBD2 might be the D (6 bases). The ends were cut back, 3 bases at V and 8 bases at J, with 23 bases in the middle. The CDR3 sequence is 17 residues long. Germline V gene sequence: CDR1 SGHAT, CDR2 FQDESV (reference sequence). The CDR3 coding sequence is TGTGCCAGCAGCTTCCCGGTCCTAGCGCGATCGGTGGATGAGCAGTTCTTC. The encoded protein is CASSFPVLARSVDEQFF. The entire variable domain, with the rest obtained from reference TRBV11-1 and TRBJ2-1, is as follows: EAEVAQSPRYKITEKSQAVAFWCDPISGHATLYWYRQILGQGPELLVQFQDESVVDDSQLPKDRFSAERLKGVDSTLKIQPAELGDSAMYLCASSFPVLARSVDEQFFGPGTRLTVL.